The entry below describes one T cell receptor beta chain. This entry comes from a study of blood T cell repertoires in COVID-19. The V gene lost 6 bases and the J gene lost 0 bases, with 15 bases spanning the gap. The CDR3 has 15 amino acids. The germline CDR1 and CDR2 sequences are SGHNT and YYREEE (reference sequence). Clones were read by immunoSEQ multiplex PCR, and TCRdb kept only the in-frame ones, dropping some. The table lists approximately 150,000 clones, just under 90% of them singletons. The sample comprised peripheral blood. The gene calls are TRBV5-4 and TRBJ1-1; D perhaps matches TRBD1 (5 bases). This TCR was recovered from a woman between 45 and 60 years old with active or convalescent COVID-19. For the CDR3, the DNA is TGTGCCAGCAAAGCCGCAGGGTTCATGAACACTGAAGCTTTCTTT. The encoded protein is CASKAAGFMNTEAFF.